This T cell receptor beta chain was sequenced in a study of T cell changes during pregnancy in multiple sclerosis (dated by TCRdb to between 2019 and 2020). In terms of the full investigation: The study examined how the T cell repertoire changed over the course of pregnancy in women with multiple sclerosis.

Libraries were built with the immunoSEQ multiplex PCR assay. Held by TCRdb, this immuneACCESS table contains in-frame sequences only and omits some clones. Under half of the omission traces to an unresolved V gene where checked; the cause of the rest is unknown. For this sample the table gives 56,000 or so clones, of which 75% to 90% were detected only once. The leading ten clones occupy under 0.45% of the sample. Details on this clone: This receptor's antigen is unknown. There are no base qualities to consult, and no much larger clone falls within one base.

This TCR derives from a female donor with multiple sclerosis, enrolled in a pregnancy study. Sequencing was performed on CD4+ T cells from peripheral blood mononuclear cells, taken in the third trimester of pregnancy.

The nucleotides read TGTGCCAGTGGAGCAGGGAGGCGTGAAAAACTGTTTTTT. The translation is CASGAGRREKLFF. This sequence uses TRBV19 and TRBJ1-4; the best D guess is TRBD1, with 5 bases matching. V and J are truncated by 8 bases and 7 bases respectively, leaving an intervening sequence of 14 bases. Including the terminal cysteine and phenylalanine, the CDR3 comprises 13 residues. The sequence is cut down to CDR3 DNA, 39 bases in frame from base 1. Via the germline V gene (reference sequence), CDR1 is LNHDA and CDR2 SQIVND.